One sample yielded the 2 T cell receptor beta chains listed below, sequenced in a study of T-cell reconstitution after alpha-beta-depleted transplantation in children. For TCRbeta, the library was prepared with unique molecular identifiers. TCRdb re-derived calls from the PCR reads in MiXCR, one entry per CDR3 protein. The sample shows 300,000 to 400,000 distinct CDR3 sequences, approximately 12% of them seen only once. The sample was PBMCs, taken from the stem cell graft. These receptors were taken from a human donor who donated a stem cell graft to a child with Fanconi anemia.

V gene TRBV30 combines with J gene TRBJ2-1; D might be TRBD1 or TRBD2, each matching 7 bases. Germline CDR1 and CDR2: GTSNPN and SVGIG (reference sequence). The CDR3 totals 13 residues. Trimming left V 2 bases short and J 6 bases short, with 11 bases between. CDR3 DNA: TGTGCCTGGAGTCTCAGGGGGGGCAATGAGCAGTTCTTC. It is translated as CAWSLRGGNEQFF. The full variable domain, its missing parts supplied by reference TRBV30 and TRBJ2-1, is SQTIHQWPATLVQPVGSPLSLECTVEGTSNPNLYWYRQAAGRGLQLLFYSVGIGQISSEVPQNLSASRPQDRQFILSSKKLLLSDSGFYLCAWSLRGGNEQFFGPGTRLTVL.

This chain connects TRBV7-8 to TRBJ1-2; D call uncertain. This CDR3 is built from 15 residues. With 5 bases removed from V and 7 bases from J, the gap between germline ends came to 20 bases. Germline V gene data show CDR1 as SGHVS and CDR2 as FQNEAQ. This CDR3 reads CASSPRDGPKGGYTF. For the CDR3, the DNA is TGTGCCAGCAGCCCAAGAGACGGGCCCAAGGGTGGCTACACCTTC.